This T cell receptor (beta chain) appears in the sequencing data of a study of response to subunit inactivated influenza vaccine. Study results and caveats: That few new T cells are recruited by each seasonal influenza vaccination was the authors' suggestion.

This clonotype was seen a handful of times. The antigen is not known. TCRdb itself ran the RT-PCR reads through MiXCR, one entry per CDR3 protein. The repertoire holds over 750,000 distinct CDR3 sequences, with around 21% as singletons. CDR3 length equals 14 residues. The V and J ends lost 3 bases and 5 bases respectively, with 13 bases between them. The chain uses TRBV12-3 or TRBV12-4 and TRBJ2-5; perhaps TRBD2 as D (5 bases). This specimen consisted of PBMCs from blood, obtained around 5 days after vaccination. The receptor was isolated from a middle-aged man who received an inactivated influenza vaccine. The CDR3 is CASSFEGGGETQYF. The DNA for the CDR3 is TGTGCCAGCAGTTTTGAGGGCGGTGGTGAGACCCAGTACTTC.